Described below is a single T cell receptor beta chain sequence and its context. Its antigen is unidentified. A clone one base away is much larger, so this may be a read error. Breast cancer patients provided tissue from their axillary draining lymph nodes. TCRdb itself ran the multiplex PCR reads through MiXCR, one entry per CDR3 protein. This sample has about 270,000 distinct CDR3 sequences, with around 30% found just once. These data belong to a study of breast tumors, draining lymph nodes, adjacent tissues. Overall study findings and caveats: Data fit most tumor T cells coming from lymph node, expanding in tumor. Tumor repertoires ranked between lymph nodes and nontumor tissue in diversity, with V and J gene preferences. Data only fit, rather than demonstrated, lymph node origin of most tumor T cells. Tumor and nontumor repertoires were significantly more similar in luminal-like than in basal-like breast cancer.

The clonotype was recovered from a female donor with breast cancer. Some clones in this sample may be carry-over from other donors' samples. Specimen: axillary lymph node tissue.

The DNA for the CDR3 is TGTGCCAGCAGCCTCTACTCCGCGACGGCTGTTTCCTACGAGCAGTACTTC. Protein product: CASSLYSATAVSYEQYF. This chain connects TRBV5-5 to TRBJ2-7; D is undetermined. There are 17 residues in the CDR3. Trimming left V 4 bases short and J 1 base short, with 21 bases between. Germline values: CDR1 SGHKS, CDR2 YYEKEE (reference sequence).